Listed here are 27 T cell receptor beta chains from one sample, sequenced in a study of cytomegalovirus exposure and HLA in healthy donors. The primer mix had 60 Vbeta and 13 Jbeta primers. TCRdb's table, derived via immunoSEQ multiplex PCR, lists solely in-frame clones and lacks some. The table has 80,000 to 100,000 clones, about four fifths seen once; the top ten hold around 10%. Specimen: PBMCs. Receptor source: a human donor in good health.

The CDR3 sequence is CASSQSQGARNEQYF. DNA of the CDR3: TGCGCCAGCAGCCAATCACAGGGGGCGCGCAACGAGCAGTACTTC. The chain uses TRBV4-1 and TRBJ2-7, with 9 bases that match TRBD1. The CDR3 length is 15 residues. Per the germline V gene, CDR1 is MGHRA and CDR2 is YSYEKL. The V gene end was trimmed by 2 bases and the J gene end by 5 bases; junction bases not matched to a gene: 7.

The CDR3 loop is CASALRSGGYGYTF. Written as DNA, the CDR3 is TGTGCCAGCGCCCTTAGATCAGGGGGCTATGGCTACACCTTC. The chain links TRBV27 to TRBJ1-2; 7 nucleotides align to TRBD1. Per germline, CDR1 MNHEY and CDR2 SMNVEV (reference sequence). The CDR3 runs to 14 residues. Trimming removed 8 bases from V and 4 bases from J; junction bases left unmatched: 10.

The table lists this clone with a count of one. This chain joins TRBV6-5 and TRBJ2-7, with 7 bases identical to TRBD1. Germline-derived CDR1 and CDR2 are MNHEY and SVGAGI. This CDR3 spans 14 amino acids. With 3 bases clipped from V and 5 bases from J, the junction kept 7 bases outside the gene matches. CDR3 in amino acids: CASSYSTGLDEQYF. CDR3 nucleotides: TGTGCCAGCAGTTATTCGACAGGGCTCGACGAGCAGTACTTC.

The chain couples TRBV30 to TRBJ1-1, with a possible D match to TRBD1 (6 bases). The CDR3 covers 12 residues. Trimming pared 3 bases from V and 8 bases from J, leaving 13 bases between. CDR1 is GTSNPN, CDR2 SVGIG, per germline (reference sequence). This chain's CDR3 is CAWRAGGAEAFF. CDR3 sequence (DNA): TGTGCCTGGAGGGCGGGGGGCGCGGAAGCTTTCTTT.

Note on this clone: Different DNA sequences within this sample yield the same CDR3. This sequence joins TRBV28 and TRBJ2-5; TRBD2 aligns across 7 bases. V was pared by 10 bases and J by 4 bases, with 6 bases of the junction left unmatched. This CDR3 region has 12 residues. The V gene's germline CDR1 is MDHEN and CDR2 SYDVKM. The CDR3 DNA is TGTGCCACTCGGACGGGGGGAGAGACCCAGTACTTC. It specifies CATRTGGETQYF. The full variable domain, completed using reference TRBV28 and TRBJ2-5, is DVKVTQSSRYLVKRTGEKVFLECVQDMDHENMFWYRQDPGLGLRLIYFSYDVKMKEKGDIPEGYSVSREKKERFSLILESASTNQTSMYLCATRTGGETQYFGPGTRLLVL.

This clone was detected only a few times. This chain connects TRBV15 to TRBJ2-6; D not resolved. The CDR3 is 18 amino acids. Germline values: CDR1 LNHNV, CDR2 YYDKDF (reference sequence). V was trimmed by 0 bases and J by 0 bases, leaving 12 bases between them. CDR3 DNA: TGTGCCACCAGCAGAGATCCCTCTCGACTCTCTGGGGCCAACGTCCTGACTTTC. This codes for CATSRDPSRLSGANVLTF. The full variable domain, completed using reference TRBV15 and TRBJ2-6, is DAMVIQNPRYQVTQFGKPVTLSCSQTLNHNVMYWYQQKSSQAPKLLFHYYDKDFNNEADTPDNFQSRRPNTSFCFLDIRSPGLGDTAMYLCATSRDPSRLSGANVLTFGAGSRLTVL.

J is TRBJ2-1 and V is TRBV6-4; 8 positions agree with TRBD1. In germline, CDR1 is MRHNA, CDR2 SNTAGT. The ends lost 3 bases at V and 5 bases at J; junction bases unmatched: 6. There are 15 residues in the CDR3. The CDR3 DNA sequence: TGTGCCAGCAGTGATGTTGGACAGGGTCACAATGAGCAGTTCTTC. This translates into CASSDVGQGHNEQFF.

This clone was seen only a few times. This rearrangement joins TRBV4-1 to TRBJ1-1; TRBD1 matches at 9 bases. J was trimmed by 6 bases and V by 0 bases; bases with no gene match: 5. Germline CDR1 MGHRA, CDR2 YSYEKL. This CDR3 is built from 15 residues. CDR3 residues: CASSQDGTGYPEAFF. The CDR3, as DNA: TGCGCCAGCAGCCAAGACGGGACAGGGTACCCTGAAGCTTTCTTT.

This clone appeared once. V is TRBV9 and J is TRBJ2-5; 10 bases align to TRBD2. V lost 0 bases to trimming and J lost 2 bases; unmatched junction nucleotides: 4. This CDR3 is built from 16 residues. Germline V gene lookup returns CDR1 SGDLS and CDR2 YYNGEE. The CDR3 DNA follows: TGTGCCAGCAGCGTAGGCGGACTAGCGGCTCAAGAGACCCAGTACTTC. Translating it yields CASSVGGLAAQETQYF. The full variable domain, in which reference TRBV9 and TRBJ2-5 provide the parts outside the CDR3, is DSGVTQTPKHLITATGQRVTLRCSPRSGDLSVYWYQQSLDQGLQFLIQYYNGEERAKGNILERFSAQQFPDLHSELNLSSLELGDSALYFCASSVGGLAAQETQYFGPGTRLLVL.

The chain combines TRBV5-1 with TRBJ2-7, with D possibly being TRBD2 (7 bases). The germline V gene encodes CDR1 SGHRS and CDR2 YFSETQ. The CDR3 has 17 amino acids. V lost 5 bases, J lost 2 bases, and 23 bases lay in between. CDR3 coding DNA: TGCGCCAGCAGGCGGTGGGACCTGGCGGGGGCAGCCTACGAGCAGTACTTC. Its translation: CASRRWDLAGAAYEQYF.

V and J are TRBV7-9 and TRBJ1-2; 9 bases are shared with TRBD1. CDR3 length: 15 residues. J lost 6 bases, V lost 1 base, and 6 bases had no gene match. The germline V gene has CDR1 SEHNR and CDR2 FQNEAQ (reference sequence). Written as DNA, the CDR3 is TGTGCCAGCAGCTTAGGACAGGGGGAAGGTAATGGCTACACCTTC. This sequence encodes CASSLGQGEGNGYTF.

The chain has TRBV4-3 and TRBJ1-4; the match to TRBD1 covers 8 bases. This CDR3 comprises 15 residues. CDR1 and CDR2 from the germline V gene are LGHNA and YSLEER. Unmatched junction bases numbered 6, after V lost 1 base and J lost 8 bases. The CDR3 loop reads CASSQVDRVGEKLFF. The CDR3 nucleotides read TGCGCCAGCAGCCAAGTGGACAGGGTGGGCGAAAAACTGTTTTTT.

The CDR3 is CASSQESRDRGGYTF. CDR3 DNA sequence: TGCGCCAGCAGCCAAGAAAGCCGGGACAGGGGTGGCTACACCTTC. This sequence joins TRBV4-3 and TRBJ1-2; TRBD1 matches at 10 bases. This CDR3 is 15 amino acids long. V lost 0 bases and J lost 7; bases outside the gene matches: 5. CDR1 and CDR2 from the germline V gene are LGHNA and YSLEER.

The rearrangement uses TRBV27 and TRBJ2-7; D uncertain. V lost 2 bases to trimming and J lost 2 bases, with 7 bases between them. This CDR3 has 13 residues. CDR1 is MNHEY and CDR2 is SMNVEV in the germline V gene (reference sequence). The chain's CDR3 is CASSLLGAYEQYF. Written as DNA, the CDR3 is TGTGCCAGCAGTTTACTCGGAGCCTACGAGCAGTACTTC.

As DNA, the CDR3 is TGCGCCAGCAAGTGGGGGGGGAGCACAGATACGCAGTATTTT. It codes for CASKWGGSTDTQYF. The V call is TRBV5-1, the J call TRBJ2-3, with 7 bases that match TRBD2. Germline trimming cut 6 bases from V and 0 bases from J; bases unmatched to any gene: 4. This CDR3 is built from 14 residues. CDR1 and CDR2 (germline): SGHRS, YFSETQ.

The CDR3 DNA reads as TGCGCCAGCAGTCGGGACATCGCTACAGATACGCAGTATTTT. Amino acid sequence: CASSRDIATDTQYF. The chain is built from TRBV5-1 and TRBJ2-3, with D possibly being TRBD1 (6 bases). Per the germline V gene, CDR1 is SGHRS and CDR2 is YFSETQ. V was cut by 5 bases and J by 3 bases, with 13 bases left in between. The CDR3 spans 14 residues.

The rearrangement links TRBV7-2 to TRBJ2-5, with TRBD1 as a possible D gene (5 bases). V lost 3 bases and J lost 5, with 16 bases in between. The CDR3 extends over 15 amino acids. CDR1 and CDR2 from the germline V gene are SGHTA and FQGNSA. CDR3 region: CASSFRVPPVETQYF. In DNA form, the CDR3 reads TGTGCCAGCAGCTTCAGGGTCCCCCCGGTGGAGACCCAGTACTTC. Drawing the rest from reference TRBV7-2 and TRBJ2-5, the complete variable domain is GAGVSQSPSNKVTEKGKDVELRCDPISGHTALYWYRQSLGQGLEFLIYFQGNSAPDKSGLPSDRFSAERTGGSVSTLTIQRTQQEDSAVYLCASSFRVPPVETQYFGPGTRLLVL.

The chain's CDR3 is CASSMRTGGGETQYF. CDR3 nucleotides: TGTGCCAGCAGCATGCGGACGGGAGGAGGGGAGACCCAGTACTTC. This chain links TRBV14 with TRBJ2-5, with 7 bases that match TRBD2. The CDR3 runs 15 residues. V shed 5 bases and J 5 bases; nucleotides not matched to a gene: 11. Germline lookup yields CDR1 SGHDN and CDR2 FVKESK. Combining the CDR3 with reference TRBV14 and TRBJ2-5 gives the whole variable domain EAGVTQFPSHSVIEKGQTVTLRCDPISGHDNLYWYRRVMGKEIKFLLHFVKESKQDESGMPNNRFLAERTGGTYSTLKVQPAELEDSGVYFCASSMRTGGGETQYFGPGTRLLVL.

The CDR3 coding sequence is TGTGCCAGTAGGCGGGCCAGTACGTTTATCAATCAGCCCCAGCATTTT. This gives the protein CASRRASTFINQPQHF. The chain carries TRBV19 and TRBJ1-5; no clear D gene. Per germline, CDR1 LNHDA and CDR2 SQIVND (reference sequence). There are 16 residues in the CDR3. Trimming took off 6 bases at V and 3 bases at J, with 18 bases between the two ends.

V gene TRBV2 combines with J gene TRBJ2-7; TRBD1 aligns across 7 bases. The CDR3 is 13 amino acids. Germline V CDR1 and CDR2: SNHLY, FYNNEI. The V segment lost 8 bases and the J segment 0 bases; nucleotides outside the gene matches: 4. Here the CDR3 reads CASGTVFSYEQYF. CDR3 in DNA: TGTGCCAGCGGGACAGTCTTCTCCTACGAGCAGTACTTC. Full variable domain (remainder filled in from reference TRBV2 and TRBJ2-7): EPEVTQTPSHQVTQMGQEVILRCVPISNHLYFYWYRQILGQKVEFLVSFYNNEISEKSEIFDDQFSVERPDGSNFTLKIRSTKLEDSAMYFCASGTVFSYEQYFGPGTRLTVT.

The rearrangement links TRBV7-3 to TRBJ2-1; TRBD2 matches 9 bases. The CDR3 consists of 16 residues. Germline-derived CDR1 and CDR2 are SGHTA and FQGTGA. V dropped 2 bases and J dropped 6; count of bases not matched to a gene: 8. The CDR3 nucleotides are TGTGCCAGCAGCTTAGGCGGCGGGAGGGCCATCAATGAGCAGTTCTTC. It specifies CASSLGGGRAINEQFF.

Concerning this clone itself: An end of the junction does not agree with germline; a read error may underlie this. The CDR3 is CSSSFGQRTATNEKLFF. In DNA form, the CDR3 reads TGTTCCAGCAGCTTTGGACAGAGAACAGCAACTAATGAAAAACTGTTTTTT. The rearrangement joins TRBV7-9 to TRBJ1-4; tentatively, D is TRBD1 (6 bases). This CDR3 has 17 amino acids. Germline CDR1 is SEHNR and CDR2 is FQNEAQ (reference sequence).

This chain joins TRBV19 and TRBJ2-6, with TRBD1 matching 8 bases. After removal of 7 bases from V and 2 bases from J, the junction contained 13 bases not matched to a gene. The CDR3 totals 18 residues. From germline, CDR1 is LNHDA and CDR2 SQIVND (reference sequence). The DNA for the CDR3 is TGTGCCAGTACGGGGACAGGCTCCCCCGTTGCTGGGGCCAACGTCCTGACTTTC. Amino acid sequence: CASTGTGSPVAGANVLTF.

The chain is built from TRBV16 and TRBJ1-3; D unclear. Trimming stripped 6 bases from V and 4 bases from J, with 13 bases between. Germline V gene data show CDR1 as KGHSY and CDR2 as FQNENV. The length of the CDR3 is 14 residues. CDR3 coding DNA: TGTGCCAGCAGTGAGGCAAATCCCGGAAACACCATATATTTT. Amino acid sequence: CASSEANPGNTIYF.

The V call is TRBV5-8, the J call TRBJ2-7; TRBD2 aligns across 12 bases. CDR1 is SGHTS and CDR2 is YDEGEE in the germline V gene. Germline trimming cut 4 bases from V and 4 bases from J; bases unmatched to any gene: 9. This CDR3 comprises 16 residues. CDR3 sequence: CASSRRETSGGYEQYF. The CDR3 DNA reads TGTGCCAGCAGCCGTAGGGAGACTAGCGGGGGATACGAGCAGTACTTC.

In its sample, this clone was seen a few times. The V gene is TRBV28, the J gene TRBJ2-5; 9 bases are shared with TRBD2. Germline V lookup: CDR1 MDHEN, CDR2 SYDVKM. V shed 3 bases, J shed 2 bases, and the junction held 7 bases outside the gene matches. The CDR3 loop spans 16 amino acids. The DNA for the CDR3 is TGTGCCAGCAGTTTGAAGGTAGCGGGAGAGCAAGAGACCCAGTACTTC. Translation: CASSLKVAGEQETQYF.

The chain uses TRBV4-1 and TRBJ2-5, with TRBD2 matching 7 bases. Matching the DNA end better, TRBJ2-7 makes the J call doubtful. The CDR3 is 15 residues long. Germline CDR1 MGHRA, CDR2 YSYEKL. CDR3 residues: CASSPNRGGSYEQYF. The CDR3 bases are TGCGCCAGCAGCCCAAACCGCGGGGGCTCCTACGAGCAGTACTTC.